This T cell receptor (beta chain) was sequenced during a study of T cell responses to AZD1222 COVID-19 vaccine. Sequencing was performed with immunoSEQ multiplex PCR; in TCRdb, only in-frame clones are kept and a portion is missing. The sample has about 130,000 clones, around 94% seen once. CDR1 and CDR2 from the germline V gene are KGHSH and LQKENI. The CDR3 is made up of 13 amino acids. V lost 7 bases and J 7 bases, leaving 14 bases between the germline ends. The source of this sequence is an adult in good health. The specimen was peripheral blood, collected on day 0 of AZD1222 vaccination. The chain employs TRBV18 and TRBJ2-1; D perhaps matches TRBD2 (6 bases). DNA for the CDR3: TGTGCCAGCTTGCTAGCTAGCGCTAATGAGCAGTTCTTC. Amino acid sequence: CASLLASANEQFF.